This TCR beta chain was documented in a study of blood T cell repertoires in COVID-19. Study summary: The United States, Italy and Spain provided the acute and convalescent COVID-19 samples.

Germline loops: CDR1 LGHNA, CDR2 YNFKEQ. This CDR3 spans 15 amino acids. With V trimmed by 2 bases and J by 3 bases, 3 bases remained unmatched. Participants were aged about 18 to 100 years from around 25 US areas. Which cohort a participant joined came from the clinical history participants gave. Participants in the exposed group had met a COVID-19 case in the 2 weeks before joining the study. Here immunoSEQ multiplex PCR was the method, and the copy in TCRdb shows in-frame clones only, minus some. This table has about 240,000 clones, roughly four fifths appearing once. Specimen: PBMCs or T cells enriched from blood (not recorded which). This clonotype was sampled from a woman in her 40s who had been exposed to COVID-19. The V and J genes are TRBV4-2 and TRBJ1-4; 7 nucleotides align to TRBD1. The CDR3 loop reads CASSQPTGPNEKLFF. Here the CDR3 DNA reads TGTGCCAGCAGCCAACCGACAGGGCCTAATGAAAAACTGTTTTTT.